This T cell receptor beta chain was recovered during a study of OX40 agonist ivuxolimab in advanced cancers. Study overall: Participants averaged about 66 years of age (range roughly 23 to 80) and were 75% to 90% male. Over 30% of patients had received prior checkpoint inhibitor therapy. Study-wide results and caveats: Expanded peripheral T cell antigen specificity was not determined.

Patients had blood sampled at baseline and again on cycle 4 day 1 and cycle 7 day 1. TCRdb keeps only in-frame clones here, not all; method: immunoSEQ multiplex PCR. The sample gives around 84,000 clones, 92% of which show up once; approximately 0.56% is in the top ten. Only a few counts were recorded for this clone. Its antigen is currently unknown. This sequence was found in an adult with an advanced solid tumor such as melanoma, head and neck, liver or kidney cancer. Sequenced material: CD4+ or CD8+ T cells sorted from blood, taken in a trial of the OX40 agonist ivuxolimab.

CDR3 sequence reads: CAWSVGGHTIYF. The DNA of the CDR3 is TGTGCCTGGAGTGTCGGGGGCCACACCATATATTTT. This sequence joins TRBV30 and TRBJ1-3, with a possible D match to TRBD1 (6 bases). Germline assignment: CDR1 GTSNPN and CDR2 SVGIG (reference sequence). There are 12 residues in the CDR3. V was shortened by 0 bases and J by 8 bases, with 8 bases between the two germline ends.